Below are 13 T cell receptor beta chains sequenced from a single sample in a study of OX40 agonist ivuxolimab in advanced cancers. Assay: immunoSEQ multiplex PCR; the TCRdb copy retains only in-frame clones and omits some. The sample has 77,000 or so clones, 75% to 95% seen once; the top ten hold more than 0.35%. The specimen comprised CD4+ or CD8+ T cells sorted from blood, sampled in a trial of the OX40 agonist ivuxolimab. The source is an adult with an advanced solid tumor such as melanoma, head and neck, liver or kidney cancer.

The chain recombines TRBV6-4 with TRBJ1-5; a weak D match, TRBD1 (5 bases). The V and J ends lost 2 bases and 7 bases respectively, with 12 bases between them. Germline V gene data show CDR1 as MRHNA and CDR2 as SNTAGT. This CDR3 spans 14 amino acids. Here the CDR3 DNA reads TGTGCCAGCAGTGACCAGGGAGGTGGCCAGCCCCAGCATTTT. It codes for CASSDQGGGQPQHF.

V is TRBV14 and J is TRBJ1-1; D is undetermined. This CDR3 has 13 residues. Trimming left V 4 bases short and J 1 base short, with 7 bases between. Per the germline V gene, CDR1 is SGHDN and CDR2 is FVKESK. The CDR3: CASSRGTNTEAFF. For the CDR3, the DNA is TGTGCCAGCAGCCGGGGAACGAACACTGAAGCTTTCTTT.

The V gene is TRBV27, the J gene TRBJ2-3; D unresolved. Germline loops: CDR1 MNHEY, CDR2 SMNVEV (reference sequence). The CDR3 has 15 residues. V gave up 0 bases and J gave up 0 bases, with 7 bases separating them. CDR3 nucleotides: TGTGCCAGCAGTTTATCGTGGCAGAGCACAGATACGCAGTATTTT. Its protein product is CASSLSWQSTDTQYF.

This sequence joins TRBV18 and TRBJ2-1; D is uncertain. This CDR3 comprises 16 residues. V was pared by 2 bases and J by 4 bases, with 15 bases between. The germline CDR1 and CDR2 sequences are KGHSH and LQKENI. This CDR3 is CASSPSSAKTYNEQFF. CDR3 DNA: TGTGCCAGCTCACCAAGCTCAGCGAAGACGTACAATGAGCAGTTCTTC.

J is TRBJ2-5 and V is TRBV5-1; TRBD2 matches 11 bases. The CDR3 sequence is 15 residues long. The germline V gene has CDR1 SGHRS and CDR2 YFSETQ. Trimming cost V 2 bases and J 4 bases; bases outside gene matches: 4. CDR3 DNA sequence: TGCGCCAGCAGCTTATCTAGCGGGAGGTCAGAGACCCAGTACTTC. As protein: CASSLSSGRSETQYF.

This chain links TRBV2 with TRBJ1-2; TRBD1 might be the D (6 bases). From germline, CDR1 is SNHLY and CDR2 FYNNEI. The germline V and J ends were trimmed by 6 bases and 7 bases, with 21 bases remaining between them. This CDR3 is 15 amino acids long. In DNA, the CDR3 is TGTGCCAGCAGCTTCACCGGGACAAGGGCCTCTGGCTACACCTTC. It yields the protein CASSFTGTRASGYTF.

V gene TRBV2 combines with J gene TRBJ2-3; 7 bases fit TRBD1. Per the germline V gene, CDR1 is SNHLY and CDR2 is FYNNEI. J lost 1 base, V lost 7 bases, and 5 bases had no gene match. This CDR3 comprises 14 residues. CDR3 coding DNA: TGTGCCAGCAACAAAGGACAGGGCACAGATACGCAGTATTTT. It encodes CASNKGQGTDTQYF.

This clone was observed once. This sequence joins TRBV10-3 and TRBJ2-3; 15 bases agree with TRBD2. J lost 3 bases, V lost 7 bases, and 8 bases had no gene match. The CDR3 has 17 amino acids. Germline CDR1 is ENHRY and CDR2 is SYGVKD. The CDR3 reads CAITPGLAGGPTDTQYF. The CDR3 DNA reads TGTGCCATCACCCCCGGACTAGCGGGAGGGCCAACAGATACGCAGTATTTT.

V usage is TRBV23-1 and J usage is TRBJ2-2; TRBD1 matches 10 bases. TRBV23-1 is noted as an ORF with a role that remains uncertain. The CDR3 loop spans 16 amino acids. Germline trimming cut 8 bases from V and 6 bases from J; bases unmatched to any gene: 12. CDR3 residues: CASPRPGQGLPGELFF. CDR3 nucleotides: TGCGCCAGCCCCCGGCCGGGACAGGGGTTACCCGGGGAGCTGTTTTTT.

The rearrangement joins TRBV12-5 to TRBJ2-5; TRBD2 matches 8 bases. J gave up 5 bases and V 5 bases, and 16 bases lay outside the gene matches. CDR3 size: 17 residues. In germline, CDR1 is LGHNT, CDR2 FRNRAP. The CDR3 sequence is CASGHGQPGLVGETQYF. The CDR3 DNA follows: TGTGCTAGTGGTCACGGACAGCCGGGACTAGTGGGGGAGACCCAGTACTTC.

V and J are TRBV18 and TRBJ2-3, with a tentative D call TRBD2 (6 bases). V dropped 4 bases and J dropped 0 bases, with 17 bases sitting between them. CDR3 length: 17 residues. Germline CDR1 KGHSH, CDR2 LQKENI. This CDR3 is CASSRSAGWSSTDTQYF. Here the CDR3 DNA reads TGTGCCAGCTCACGGTCGGCGGGATGGTCTAGCACAGATACGCAGTATTTT.

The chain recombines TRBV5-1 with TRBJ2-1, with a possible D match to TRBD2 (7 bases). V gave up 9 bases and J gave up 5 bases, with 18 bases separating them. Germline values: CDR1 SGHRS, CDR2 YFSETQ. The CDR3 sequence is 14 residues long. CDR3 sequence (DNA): TGCGCCACAACGACCGGGGGGCCTGACAATGAGCAGTTCTTC. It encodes CATTTGGPDNEQFF.

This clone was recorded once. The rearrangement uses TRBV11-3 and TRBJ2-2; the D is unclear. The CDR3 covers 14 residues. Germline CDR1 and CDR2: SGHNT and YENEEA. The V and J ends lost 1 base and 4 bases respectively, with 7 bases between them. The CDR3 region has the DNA TGTGCCAGCAGCTTAGTATTCAGCACCGGGGAGCTGTTTTTT. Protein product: CASSLVFSTGELFF.